The 32 T cell receptor beta chains given below trace back to one sample, sequenced in a study of T cells in women clearing cervical HPV infection. TCRdb keeps only in-frame clones here, not all; method: immunoSEQ multiplex PCR. The sample has under 30,000 clones. The material sequenced was blood buffy coat. These receptors were taken from a woman between 18 and 75 years old with a cervical HPV16 infection that either progressed to CIN3+ or cleared (not recorded which).

In regard to this clone: The read terminates 3 residues before the CDR3 end, so the remaining end is supplied by the germline J gene. V is TRBV7-9 and J is TRBJ1-2, with 9 bases that match TRBD1. Per germline, CDR1 SEHNR and CDR2 FQNEAQ (reference sequence). The length of the CDR3 is 12 residues. This chain's CDR3 is CATGTGLYDYTF. The CDR3 bases that were read are TGTGCCACCGGGACAGGGCTCTACGAC.

Details on this clone: The read ends 3 residues shy of where the CDR3 ends; the end is completed using the germline J gene. This chain uses TRBV2 with TRBJ2-2; D gene unclear. The CDR3 loop spans 14 amino acids. Trimming shortened V by 6 bases and J by 1 base, and 9 bases separated the two germline ends. Looked up from germline, CDR1 is SNHLY and CDR2 is FYNNEI. The CDR3 reads CASRPERNTGELFF. The sequenced part of the CDR3 DNA is TGTGCCAGCAGACCGGAGCGGAACACCGGGGAG.

In the case of this clone: The read terminates 3 residues before the CDR3 end, so the remaining end is supplied by the germline J gene. This rearrangement joins TRBV30 to TRBJ2-5, with a possible D match to TRBD2 (6 bases). Trimming cost V 5 bases and J 4 bases, with 20 bases left between them. The germline CDR1 and CDR2 sequences are GTSNPN and SVGIG (reference sequence). The CDR3 contains 15 residues. Partial CDR3 DNA: TGTGCCTGGGAGAAGGGCGGGGCGATCGGAGAGACC. It encodes CAWEKGGAIGET. In full, the CDR3 reads CAWEKGGAIGETQYF.

Regarding this clone: Sequencing ends 3 residues short of the CDR3 end; the germline J gene provides the rest. V and J are TRBV6-2 or TRBV6-3 and TRBJ2-7; unclear D gene. The germline gives CDR1 MNHEY, CDR2 SVGEGT. The CDR3 sequence is 11 residues long. V lost 6 bases to trimming and J lost 2 bases, with 5 bases between them. CDR3 DNA, as far as it was read: TGTGCCAGCAGCCGTACCTACGAG. This codes for CASSRTYE. The entire CDR3 reads CASSRTYEQYF.

As to this clone: Read coverage stops 3 residues before the CDR3 terminus; the germline J gene supplies the remainder. The rearrangement uses TRBV3-1 (or the pseudogene TRBV3-2) and TRBJ1-1; D perhaps matches TRBD1 (5 bases). V shed 0 bases and J shed 5 bases, with 13 bases lying between them. Germline CDR1 reads LGHDT; CDR2 reads YNNKEL (reference sequence). The CDR3 loop spans 15 amino acids. This CDR3 reads CASSQDRQGWTEAFF. CDR3 DNA (partial): TGTGCCAGCAGCCAAGATAGGCAGGGATGGACTGAA.

Comments on this clone: The read ends 3 residues shy of where the CDR3 ends; the end is completed using the germline J gene. The chain employs TRBV5-1 and TRBJ2-2, with 8 bases matching TRBD2. The CDR3 runs 17 residues. V trimming: 5 bases; J trimming: 0 bases; junction bases outside the gene matches: 9. The germline CDR1 and CDR2 sequences are SGHRS and YFSETQ. The CDR3 bases that were read are TGCGCCAGCAGAAGCACTAGCGGAGCCGCGAACACCGGGGAG. It codes for CASRSTSGAANTGE. In full, the CDR3 is CASRSTSGAANTGELFF.

With respect to this clone: The missing CDR3 end, 3 residues past where the read stops, is filled in from the germline J gene. The rearrangement uses TRBV5-6 and TRBJ2-3, with unresolved D. V gave up 0 bases and J gave up 2 bases, with 7 bases separating them. The CDR3 loop spans 14 amino acids. The germline V gene encodes CDR1 SGHDT and CDR2 YYEEEE. The CDR3 region is CASSLVGSTDTQYF. The sequenced part of the CDR3 DNA is TGTGCCAGCAGCTTGGTTGGCTCCACAGATACG.

Worth noting for this clone: From the germline J gene comes the end of the CDR3, since the read stops 3 residues before it. The chain links TRBV19 to TRBJ2-3, with 11 nucleotides matching TRBD1. V was clipped by 4 bases and J by 3 bases; unmatched bases: 12. This CDR3 is built from 18 residues. Per germline, CDR1 LNHDA and CDR2 SQIVND (reference sequence). The sequenced CDR3 bases are TGTGCCAGTAGTAACCGATATTTGGACAGGGGGCTTACAGATACG. Encoded protein: CASSNRYLDRGLTDT. The CDR3 in its entirety is CASSNRYLDRGLTDTQYF.

As concerns this clone: The sequence runs out 3 residues before the end of the CDR3; the remainder is reconstructed from the germline J gene. The V gene is TRBV11-2, the J gene TRBJ2-7; 9 nucleotides align to TRBD1. Losses at the gene ends were 8 bases for V and 4 bases for J; bases not matched to a gene: 6. This CDR3 has 13 amino acids. Germline CDR1 SGHAT, CDR2 FQNNGV. The sequenced CDR3 bases are TGTGCCAGCGGTGGAGACAGGGGGTACGAG. Amino acid sequence: CASGGDRGYE. The whole CDR3 is CASGGDRGYEQYF.

As to this clone: The CDR3 extends 3 residues past the end of the read, so its final part is completed from the germline J gene. The rearrangement joins TRBV5-1 to TRBJ2-1, with 10 bases lining up with TRBD2. V lost 5 bases, J lost 7 bases, and 12 bases stayed unmatched. CDR3 length equals 16 residues. Germline V CDR1 and CDR2: SGHRS, YFSETQ. The DNA read from the CDR3 is TGCGCCAGCAGTCCGCCGGGGCTAGCGGGAGTGAATGAG. Amino acid sequence: CASSPPGLAGVNE. In full, the CDR3 is CASSPPGLAGVNEQFF.

A note on this clone: Read coverage stops 3 residues before the CDR3 terminus; the germline J gene supplies the remainder. The J gene is TRBJ2-5, the V gene TRBV20-1; the match to TRBD2 covers 13 bases. Germline V CDR1 and CDR2: DFQATT, SNEGSKA (reference sequence). J was trimmed by 2 bases and V by 5 bases; bases with no gene match: 5. The CDR3 is 15 residues long. CDR3 DNA (partial): TGCAGTGCTGAGGGACTAGCGGGGTCTCAAGAGACC. Translating it yields CSAEGLAGSQET. The complete CDR3 protein is CSAEGLAGSQETQYF.

About this clone itself: The read terminates 3 residues before the CDR3 end, so the remaining end is supplied by the germline J gene. This chain links TRBV2 with TRBJ2-3; 9 bases line up with TRBD1. CDR3 size: 16 residues. Trimming cost V 8 bases and J 0 bases; bases outside gene matches: 9. Germline V gene sequence: CDR1 SNHLY, CDR2 FYNNEI. CDR3 residues: CASHTGGAWSTDTQYF. CDR3 bases read: TGTGCCAGCCATACAGGGGGCGCGTGGAGCACAGATACG.

As to this clone: The read terminates 3 residues before the CDR3 end, so the remaining end is supplied by the germline J gene. The gene calls are TRBV27 and TRBJ2-5; 7 nucleotides line up with TRBD2. J gave up 4 bases and V 11 bases, and 10 bases lay outside the gene matches. Germline-derived CDR1 and CDR2 are MNHEY and SMNVEV (reference sequence). This CDR3 is 13 amino acids long. The covered CDR3 bases are TGTGCCTCCTCCATGGGGGGGACAGAGACC. Translated: CASSMGGTET. In full, the CDR3 is CASSMGGTETQYF.

About this clone: The read ends 3 residues before the CDR3 terminus; that terminus is restored from the germline J gene. The chain combines TRBV13 with TRBJ2-5, with 8 bases aligning to TRBD1. Germline V gene data show CDR1 as PRHDT and CDR2 as FYEKMQ (reference sequence). The length of the CDR3 is 14 residues. V trimming: 1 base; J trimming: 2 bases; junction bases outside the gene matches: 0. CDR3 DNA, as far as it was read: TGTGCCAGCAGCTTAGACAGGGGGCAAGAGACC. Translating gives CASSLDRGQET. The CDR3 reads in full as CASSLDRGQETQYF. Based on the CDR3 plus reference TRBV13 and TRBJ2-5, the full variable domain is AAGVIQSPRHLIKEKRETATLKCYPIPRHDTVYWYQQGPGQDPQFLISFYEKMQSDKGSIPDRFSAQQFSDYHSELNMSSLELGDSALYFCASSLDRGQETQYFGPGTRLLVL.

Turning to this clone: With the read ending 3 residues before the CDR3 end, the germline J gene is used to fill in that end. The chain links TRBV13 to TRBJ1-3; a possible D gene is TRBD1 (6 bases). The germline CDR1 and CDR2 sequences are PRHDT and FYEKMQ (reference sequence). The CDR3 runs 17 residues. V lost 3 bases to trimming and J lost 0 bases, with 15 bases between them. CDR3 amino acids: CASSFRKWDTSGNTIYF. CDR3 bases read: TGTGCCAGCAGCTTCAGAAAATGGGACACCTCTGGAAACACC. The variable domain in full, completed from reference TRBV13 and TRBJ1-3, reads AAGVIQSPRHLIKEKRETATLKCYPIPRHDTVYWYQQGPGQDPQFLISFYEKMQSDKGSIPDRFSAQQFSDYHSELNMSSLELGDSALYFCASSFRKWDTSGNTIYFGEGSWLTVV.

Concerning this clone: Read coverage stops 3 residues before the CDR3 terminus; the germline J gene supplies the remainder. This chain uses TRBV19 with TRBJ1-1, with 10 bases fitting TRBD1. Germline CDR1 and CDR2: LNHDA and SQIVND (reference sequence). Trimming cost V 5 bases and J 5 bases; bases outside gene matches: 11. The CDR3 runs to 16 residues. The chain's CDR3 is CASSLKPGQGRTEAFF. The CDR3 DNA, read in part, is TGTGCCAGTAGTCTTAAGCCGGGACAGGGGAGAACTGAA.

Turning to this clone: The read comes to an end 3 residues before the CDR3 does, leaving the germline J gene to fill in the end. J is TRBJ2-1 and V is TRBV2; TRBD2 agrees at 16 bases. The ends lost 5 bases at V and 8 bases at J; junction bases unmatched: 3. From germline, CDR1 is SNHLY and CDR2 FYNNEI. The CDR3 spans 15 residues. CDR3 bases read: TGTGCCAGCAGTCCGGGACTAGCGGGGGGGCATGAG. Encoded protein: CASSPGLAGGHE. The whole CDR3 sequence is CASSPGLAGGHEQFF.

Concerning this clone itself: The read falls 3 residues short of the CDR3 end, and the missing part is taken from the germline J gene. The chain uses TRBV7-3 and TRBJ2-2; TRBD1 matches 7 bases. The CDR3 runs 17 residues. The trim removed 5 bases at V and 1 base at J, leaving 10 bases unmatched. Germline lookup yields CDR1 SGHTA and CDR2 FQGTGA. Here the CDR3 reads CASSPDRVRRNTGELFF. The DNA read from the CDR3 is TGTGCCAGCAGCCCCGACAGGGTCCGACGGAACACCGGGGAG.

Note on this clone: The read is 3 residues too short to cover the CDR3 end, so that end is filled in from the germline J gene. This chain links TRBV7-9 with TRBJ2-7; D gene unclear. This CDR3 region has 14 residues. Germline lookup yields CDR1 SEHNR and CDR2 FQNEAQ (reference sequence). Trimming took off 4 bases at V and 6 bases at J, with 16 bases between the two ends. CDR3 DNA, as far as it was read: TGTGCCAGCAGCTCTTTAGGATTTTCGGGCGAG. Translated, it gives CASSSLGFSGE. The full-length CDR3 reads as CASSSLGFSGEQYF.

Concerning this clone: The CDR3 end lies 3 residues beyond the end of the read and is filled in from the germline J gene. The V and J genes are TRBV20-1 and TRBJ1-3; 10 positions match TRBD1. This CDR3 is 15 amino acids long. Trimming took 3 bases from V and 8 from J; bases not matched to a gene: 10. Germline-derived CDR1 and CDR2 are DFQATT and SNEGSKA (reference sequence). Here the CDR3 reads CSASWDRGLADTIYF. CDR3 DNA (partial): TGCAGTGCTAGTTGGGACAGGGGATTAGCAGACACC.

To note about this clone: Compared with germline, one end of the junction differs, possibly owing to a read error. The CDR3: CASSHNRGGNGYTF. The DNA read from the CDR3 is TGCGCCAGCAGCCATAACAGGGGTGGGAATGGC. V gene TRBV4-2 combines with J gene TRBJ1-2; 7 bases agree with TRBD1. The read ends 3 residues shy of where the CDR3 ends; the end is completed using the germline J gene. CDR3 length: 14 amino acids. CDR1 LGHNA and CDR2 YNFKEQ come from the germline V gene.

The CDR3 region is CASSIRGLGEQYF. The DNA read from the CDR3 is TGTGCCAGTAGTATCAGGGGGCTGGGCGAG. The chain is built from TRBV19 and TRBJ2-7, with 8 bases fitting TRBD1. The read finishes 3 residues shy of the CDR3 end, and the germline J gene is used to complete it. The CDR3 runs to 13 residues. The V gene end was trimmed by 3 bases and the J gene end by 6 bases; junction bases not matched to a gene: 4. Germline V gives CDR1 LNHDA, CDR2 SQIVND (reference sequence).

Notes on this clone: The missing CDR3 end, 3 residues past where the read stops, is filled in from the germline J gene. The chain is built from TRBV5-1 and TRBJ2-2, with TRBD1 identical over 10 bases. This CDR3 contains 15 residues. V was pared by 4 bases and J by 9 bases, with 9 bases of the junction left unmatched. Germline CDR1 SGHRS, CDR2 YFSETQ. CDR3 DNA, as far as it was read: TGCGCCAGCAGCCCCGGGACAGGGGAAGTCCGGGAG. Protein product: CASSPGTGEVRE. The full CDR3 protein reads CASSPGTGEVRELFF.

Remarks on this clone: The CDR3 goes on 3 residues after the read ends, and that part is filled in from the germline J gene. The genes are TRBV29-1 and TRBJ1-1, with D unclear. V lost 1 base and J lost 0, with 6 bases in between. The CDR3 runs to 13 residues. From germline, CDR1 is SQVTM and CDR2 ANQGSEA. Partial CDR3 DNA: TGCAGCGTTGAAGTGTCAGTGAACACTGAA. It encodes CSVEVSVNTE. In full, the CDR3 is CSVEVSVNTEAFF.

About this clone: The read comes to an end 3 residues before the CDR3 does, leaving the germline J gene to fill in the end. The chain carries TRBV7-6 and TRBJ2-1; TRBD1 is a possible D gene (5 bases). V lost 2 bases, J lost 4 bases, and 12 bases lay in between. Per the germline V gene, CDR1 is SGHVS and CDR2 is FNYEAQ. The CDR3 loop spans 15 amino acids. The CDR3 loop reads CASSLTSDRYNEQFF. Incomplete CDR3 DNA: TGTGCCAGCAGCTTAACCTCTGACAGATACAATGAG.

To note about this clone: The DNA ends 3 residues before the CDR3 does, and the rest of the CDR3 is filled in from the germline J gene. J is TRBJ2-1 and V is TRBV30, with 8 bases aligning to TRBD2. CDR3 length equals 15 residues. The V gene end was trimmed by 2 bases and the J gene end by 8 bases; junction bases not matched to a gene: 11. Looked up from germline, CDR1 is GTSNPN and CDR2 is SVGIG (reference sequence). This CDR3 is CAWSIGLAVSHEQFF. The CDR3 DNA, read in part, is TGTGCCTGGAGTATTGGACTAGCTGTATCACATGAG.

CDR3 loop: CASSYSFERGEGEQFF. The DNA read from the CDR3 is TGTGCCAGCAGTTACTCGTTCGAAAGGGGAGAGGGTGAG. The chain has TRBV6-2 or TRBV6-3 and TRBJ2-1, with D tentatively TRBD1 or TRBD2 (5 bases each). The read terminates 3 residues ahead of where the CDR3 ends, so the germline J gene completes it. The CDR3 consists of 16 residues. V gave up 0 bases and J gave up 9 bases, with 18 bases separating them. Germline lookup yields CDR1 MNHEY and CDR2 SVGEGT.

A remark on this clone: The read stops 3 residues short of the end of the CDR3; the missing end is completed from the germline J gene. The J gene is TRBJ1-6, the V gene TRBV5-1, with 7 bases lining up with TRBD1. The V gene end was trimmed by 0 bases and the J gene end by 12 bases; junction bases not matched to a gene: 9. CDR3 size: 15 residues. Germline CDR1 reads SGHRS; CDR2 reads YFSETQ. The chain's CDR3 is CASSLDPTGRLPLHF. The sequenced CDR3 bases are TGCGCCAGCAGCTTGGATCCGACAGGGCGGCTACCC. Using reference TRBV5-1 and TRBJ1-6 for the parts outside the CDR3, the full variable domain is KAGVTQTPRYLIKTRGQQVTLSCSPISGHRSVSWYQQTPGQGLQFLFEYFSETQRNKGNFPGRFSGRQFSNSRSEMNVSTLELGDSALYLCASSLDPTGRLPLHFGNGTRLTVT.

With respect to this clone: The missing CDR3 end, 3 residues past where the read stops, is filled in from the germline J gene. The rearrangement uses TRBV6-1 and TRBJ2-7; a weak D match, TRBD1 (5 bases). The CDR3 runs to 13 residues. V gave up 1 base and J gave up 6 bases, with 10 bases separating them. CDR1 is MNHNS and CDR2 is SASEGT in the germline V gene. CDR3 bases read: TGTGCCAGCAGTGAAGGGGAAGGGGTCGAG. It codes for CASSEGEGVE. The full CDR3 protein reads CASSEGEGVEQYF.

About this clone itself: Read data end 3 residues before the CDR3 end; the end is taken from the germline J gene. The chain uses TRBV2 and TRBJ1-2; the match to TRBD1 covers 9 bases. Trimming cost V 2 bases and J 5 bases; bases outside gene matches: 3. Germline V gives CDR1 SNHLY, CDR2 FYNNEI. This CDR3 is built from 14 residues. CDR3 sequence reads: CASSESDRGYGYTF. CDR3 bases read: TGTGCCAGCAGTGAATCGGACAGGGGATATGGC.

On this clone: The read ends 3 residues shy of where the CDR3 ends; the end is completed using the germline J gene. This chain links TRBV29-1 with TRBJ2-6, with 10 bases lining up with TRBD1. J gave up 0 bases and V 7 bases, and 21 bases lay outside the gene matches. This CDR3 is 21 amino acids long. CDR1 SQVTM and CDR2 ANQGSEA come from the germline V gene. The sequenced CDR3 bases are TGCAGCGCCTCCCAACTCCTCGCCGGGACAGGGGATACCTCTGGGGCCAACGTC. Its protein is CSASQLLAGTGDTSGANV. Given in full, the CDR3 is CSASQLLAGTGDTSGANVLTF.

The CDR3 spells CSASTAGRANSPLHF. Incomplete CDR3 DNA: TGCAGTGCTAGCACAGCGGGTAGGGCAAATTCACCC. The J gene is TRBJ1-6, the V gene TRBV20-1, with D unclear. The CDR3 end lies 3 residues beyond the end of the read and is filled in from the germline J gene. There are 15 residues in the CDR3. The germline V gene encodes CDR1 DFQATT and CDR2 SNEGSKA (reference sequence). V was clipped by 3 bases and J by 7 bases, with 16 bases between them.